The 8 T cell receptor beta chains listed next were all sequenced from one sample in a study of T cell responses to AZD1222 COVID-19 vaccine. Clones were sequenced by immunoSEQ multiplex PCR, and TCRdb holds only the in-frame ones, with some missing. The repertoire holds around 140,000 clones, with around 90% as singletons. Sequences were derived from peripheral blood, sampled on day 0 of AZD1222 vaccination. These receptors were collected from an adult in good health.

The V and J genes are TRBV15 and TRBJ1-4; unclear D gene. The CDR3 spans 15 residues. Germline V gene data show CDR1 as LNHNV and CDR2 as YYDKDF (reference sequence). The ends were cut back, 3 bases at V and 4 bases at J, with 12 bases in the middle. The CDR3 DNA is TGTGCCACCAGCAGTCTAAGGAGAATTAATGAAAAACTGTTTTTT. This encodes CATSSLRRINEKLFF.

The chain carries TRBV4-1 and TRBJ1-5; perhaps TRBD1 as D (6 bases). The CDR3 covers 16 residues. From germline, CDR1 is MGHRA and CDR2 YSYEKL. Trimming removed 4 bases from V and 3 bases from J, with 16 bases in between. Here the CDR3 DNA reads TGCGCCAGCAGCCTTCAACAAGGGGGTGACAATCAGCCCCAGCATTTT. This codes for CASSLQQGGDNQPQHF.

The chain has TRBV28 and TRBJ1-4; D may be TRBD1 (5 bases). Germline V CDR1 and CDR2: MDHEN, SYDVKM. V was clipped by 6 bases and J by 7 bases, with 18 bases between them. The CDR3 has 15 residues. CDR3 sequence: CASSPRGGRSEKLFF. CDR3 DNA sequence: TGTGCCAGCAGCCCTCGTGGGGGTAGGAGTGAAAAACTGTTTTTT.

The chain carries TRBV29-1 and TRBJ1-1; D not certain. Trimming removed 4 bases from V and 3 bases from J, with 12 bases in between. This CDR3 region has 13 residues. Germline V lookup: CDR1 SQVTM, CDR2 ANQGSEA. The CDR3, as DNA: TGCAGCGTTGCCCTGGACGACTACACTGAAGCTTTCTTT. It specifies CSVALDDYTEAFF.

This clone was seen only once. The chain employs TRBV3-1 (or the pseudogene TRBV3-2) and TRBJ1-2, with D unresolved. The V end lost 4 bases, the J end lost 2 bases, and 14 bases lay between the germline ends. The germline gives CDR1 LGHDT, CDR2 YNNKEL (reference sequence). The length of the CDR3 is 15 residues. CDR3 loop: CASSPTLDGNYGYTF. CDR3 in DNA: TGTGCCAGCAGCCCCACTCTGGACGGGAACTATGGCTACACCTTC.

The CDR3 reads CASSLVPGETQYF. The CDR3 DNA reads TGCGCCAGCAGCTTGGTCCCCGGGGAGACCCAGTACTTC. The J gene is TRBJ2-5, the V gene TRBV5-1; D is uncertain. CDR3 length: 13 amino acids. V was cut by 0 bases and J by 5 bases, with 8 bases left in between. Per germline, CDR1 SGHRS and CDR2 YFSETQ.

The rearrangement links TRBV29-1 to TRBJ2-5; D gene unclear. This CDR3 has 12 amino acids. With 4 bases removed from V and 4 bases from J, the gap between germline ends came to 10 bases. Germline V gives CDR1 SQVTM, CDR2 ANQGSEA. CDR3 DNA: TGCAGCGTTGGAGAAGGAAGAGAGACCCAGTACTTC. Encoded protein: CSVGEGRETQYF. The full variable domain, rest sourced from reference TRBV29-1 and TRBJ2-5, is SAVISQKPSRDICQRGTSLTIQCQVDSQVTMMFWYRQQPGQSLTLIATANQGSEATYESGFVIDKFPISRPNLTFSTLTVSNMSPEDSSIYLCSVGEGRETQYFGPGTRLLVL.

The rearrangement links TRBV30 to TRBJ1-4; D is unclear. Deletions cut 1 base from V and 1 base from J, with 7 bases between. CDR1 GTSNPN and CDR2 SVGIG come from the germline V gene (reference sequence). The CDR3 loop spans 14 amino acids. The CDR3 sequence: CAWSGALTNEKLFF. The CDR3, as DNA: TGTGCCTGGAGTGGTGCTTTAACTAATGAAAAACTGTTTTTT.